Reported below is one T cell receptor beta chain. This entry belongs to a study of T cell changes during pregnancy in multiple sclerosis. Some clones are missing from TCRdb's copy, which holds only in-frame ones; the method was immunoSEQ multiplex PCR. This sample has approximately 48,000 clones, with roughly 94% found just once. This TCR derives from a female donor with multiple sclerosis, enrolled in a pregnancy study. The input for sequencing was CD4+ T cells from peripheral blood mononuclear cells, taken in the second trimester of pregnancy.

The CDR3 is CASSLIQGGGYTF. In nucleotides, the CDR3 is TGTGCCAGCAGCTTAATACAGGGGGGGGGCTACACCTTC. The chain couples TRBV5-4 to TRBJ1-2; 8 bases agree with TRBD1. J was trimmed by 8 bases and V by 2 bases; bases with no gene match: 5. The CDR3 consists of 13 residues. In germline, CDR1 is SGHNT, CDR2 YYREEE (reference sequence).